A selection of T cell receptor beta chains follows, all from one sample in a study of cytomegalovirus exposure and HLA in healthy donors. Sequencing was performed with immunoSEQ multiplex PCR; in TCRdb, only in-frame clones are kept and a portion is missing. Of 200,000 to 250,000 clones in the sample, 75% to 95% were seen once. Sequenced input: PBMCs. The receptor source for this set is a woman aged 18-29 years in good health and CMV-seronegative. The CDR3 runs from the conserved cysteine through the conserved F or W. The order of the fields is J gene, clone size, V gene, D gene, CDR3 length, CDR3 DNA, CDR3 protein. D genes are given only for firm matches. Clone size, where shown, is once, few, many, or a class for clones that have expanded.

j_call: TRBJ2-2; clone_size: .; v_call: TRBV5-4; d_call: TRBD1; cdr3_length: 15; cdr3_nt: TGTGCCAGCAGGCGGGACAGGGGGAACACCGGGGAGCTGTTTTTT; cdr3_aa: CASRRDRGNTGELFF
j_call: TRBJ2-7; clone_size: .; v_call: TRBV7-2; d_call: TRBD2; cdr3_length: 12; cdr3_nt: TGTGCCAGCAGCCCTAGCGGCTACGAGCAGTACTTC; cdr3_aa: CASSPSGYEQYF
j_call: TRBJ1-1; clone_size: .; v_call: TRBV30; d_call: TRBD1; cdr3_length: 15; cdr3_nt: TGTGCCTCATCCGCCCGAGGGGGCATGAACACTGAAGCTTTCTTT; cdr3_aa: CASSARGGMNTEAFF
j_call: TRBJ2-7; clone_size: once; v_call: TRBV5-1; d_call: .; cdr3_length: 15; cdr3_nt: TGCGCCAGCAGCCCAAAGGGGGGGCCATCTTACGAGCAGTACTTC; cdr3_aa: CASSPKGGPSYEQYF
j_call: TRBJ2-7; clone_size: .; v_call: TRBV5-4; d_call: TRBD2; cdr3_length: 15; cdr3_nt: TGTGCCAGCAGACCAACTAGCGGGAGTTTTTACGAGCAGTACTTC; cdr3_aa: CASRPTSGSFYEQYF
j_call: TRBJ2-7; clone_size: .; v_call: TRBV5-1; d_call: TRBD1; cdr3_length: 16; cdr3_nt: TGCGCCAGCAGCCCGGACCCCGGGACAGGGGTGTGGGAGCAGTACTTC; cdr3_aa: CASSPDPGTGVWEQYF
j_call: TRBJ2-7; clone_size: few; v_call: TRBV10-1; d_call: .; cdr3_length: 15; cdr3_nt: TGCGCCAGCAGTCAACCGGGAGAGAACTGGTACGAGCAGTACTTC; cdr3_aa: CASSQPGENWYEQYF
j_call: TRBJ2-2; clone_size: .; v_call: TRBV29-1; d_call: TRBD1; cdr3_length: 14; cdr3_nt: TGCAGCGTTGAAAAACAGGGGTTGGTCGGGGAGCTGTTTTTT; cdr3_aa: CSVEKQGLVGELFF
j_call: TRBJ2-2; clone_size: .; v_call: TRBV25-1; d_call: TRBD1; cdr3_length: 18; cdr3_nt: TGTGCCAGCAGTGAACCTCAGGGGGCGACAATCAACACCGGGGAGCTGTTTTTT; cdr3_aa: CASSEPQGATINTGELFF
j_call: TRBJ1-1; clone_size: .; v_call: TRBV6-5; d_call: .; cdr3_length: 14; cdr3_nt: TGTGCCAGCAGTTACGCCGCAGGGAACACTGAAGCTTTCTTT; cdr3_aa: CASSYAAGNTEAFF
j_call: TRBJ2-7; clone_size: .; v_call: TRBV27; d_call: TRBD2; cdr3_length: 19; cdr3_nt: TGTGCCAGCAGCCTCCACCCCGAGACTAGCGGAACACTTCCCTACGAGCAGTACTTC; cdr3_aa: CASSLHPETSGTLPYEQYF
j_call: TRBJ1-6; clone_size: .; v_call: TRBV6-1; d_call: .; cdr3_length: 15; cdr3_nt: TGTGCCAGCAGTGAAGACACCCGCCGTAATTCACCCCTCCACTTT; cdr3_aa: CASSEDTRRNSPLHF
j_call: TRBJ2-4; clone_size: .; v_call: TRBV11-2; d_call: TRBD1; cdr3_length: 15; cdr3_nt: TGTGCCAGCAGCAGAGACAGGGGTACCAAAAACATTCAGTACTTC; cdr3_aa: CASSRDRGTKNIQYF
j_call: TRBJ1-1; clone_size: .; v_call: TRBV30; d_call: .; cdr3_length: 13; cdr3_nt: TGTGCCTGGAGTGCAGGAGGCTACCCCGAAGCTTTCTTT; cdr3_aa: CAWSAGGYPEAFF
j_call: TRBJ1-1; clone_size: .; v_call: TRBV19; d_call: TRBD1; cdr3_length: 14; cdr3_nt: TGTGCCAGTAGTCGACAGGGAGCCAACACTGAAGCTTTCTTT; cdr3_aa: CASSRQGANTEAFF
j_call: TRBJ1-2; clone_size: .; v_call: TRBV28; d_call: TRBD1; cdr3_length: 15; cdr3_nt: TGTGCCAGCAGTTTGGGAAAGGGGGCGCGGCAAGGCTACACCTTC; cdr3_aa: CASSLGKGARQGYTF
j_call: TRBJ1-2; clone_size: .; v_call: TRBV6-1; d_call: .; cdr3_length: 13; cdr3_nt: TGTGCCAGCAGTGAAGGGGGAGGGGACGGCTACACCTTC; cdr3_aa: CASSEGGGDGYTF
j_call: TRBJ2-7; clone_size: .; v_call: TRBV6-6; d_call: TRBD1; cdr3_length: 14; cdr3_nt: TGTGCCAGCAGTGCCGGGACAGGGTCCTACGAGCAGTACTTC; cdr3_aa: CASSAGTGSYEQYF
j_call: TRBJ2-1; clone_size: .; v_call: TRBV29-1; d_call: TRBD1; cdr3_length: 13; cdr3_nt: TGCAGCGTTGTAGGGACAGGGGACAATGAGCAGTTCTTC; cdr3_aa: CSVVGTGDNEQFF
j_call: TRBJ2-3; clone_size: .; v_call: TRBV5-1; d_call: .; cdr3_length: 15; cdr3_nt: TGCGCCAGCAGGCCCGTAGCGCTTAGCACAGATACGCAGTATTTT; cdr3_aa: CASRPVALSTDTQYF
j_call: TRBJ2-1; clone_size: .; v_call: TRBV11-3; d_call: TRBD2; cdr3_length: 13; cdr3_nt: TGTGCCAGCAGCCCAGGGAGGGCCTGGGAGCAGTTCTTC; cdr3_aa: CASSPGRAWEQFF
j_call: TRBJ1-2; clone_size: .; v_call: TRBV11-2; d_call: TRBD1; cdr3_length: 13; cdr3_nt: TGTGCCAGCAGCTTAACAGGGGGCGGTGGCTACACCTTC; cdr3_aa: CASSLTGGGGYTF
j_call: TRBJ1-1; clone_size: .; v_call: TRBV2; d_call: .; cdr3_length: 15; cdr3_nt: TGTGCCAGCATGGGTCCCGGGACATACAACACTGAAGCTTTCTTT; cdr3_aa: CASMGPGTYNTEAFF
j_call: TRBJ1-5; clone_size: once; v_call: TRBV27; d_call: TRBD1; cdr3_length: 14; cdr3_nt: TGTGCCAGCAGTTTATTACAGGGGAGTCAGCCCCAGCATTTT; cdr3_aa: CASSLLQGSQPQHF
j_call: TRBJ2-3; clone_size: many; v_call: TRBV30; d_call: TRBD2; cdr3_length: 14; cdr3_nt: TGTGCCTGGAAACCACTAGCGGGAGGGGGTACGCAGTATTTT; cdr3_aa: CAWKPLAGGGTQYF
j_call: TRBJ1-5; clone_size: .; v_call: TRBV6-1; d_call: .; cdr3_length: 15; cdr3_nt: TGTGCCAGCAGTGACCAGGGGATGAGCAATCAGCCCCAGCATTTT; cdr3_aa: CASSDQGMSNQPQHF
j_call: TRBJ1-1; clone_size: .; v_call: TRBV30; d_call: TRBD1; cdr3_length: 11; cdr3_nt: TGTGCCTGGAGGAGGGGACAGAAAGCTTTCTTT; cdr3_aa: CAWRRGQKAFF
j_call: TRBJ2-7; clone_size: .; v_call: TRBV29-1; d_call: TRBD2; cdr3_length: 16; cdr3_nt: TGCAGCGTCGTGTATACTAGCGGGAGTCGTTTGAGCGAGCAGTACTTC; cdr3_aa: CSVVYTSGSRLSEQYF
j_call: TRBJ2-1; clone_size: .; v_call: TRBV5-4; d_call: .; cdr3_length: 12; cdr3_nt: TGTGCCAGCAGCTTGGCTGTCAATGAGCAGTTCTTC; cdr3_aa: CASSLAVNEQFF
j_call: TRBJ2-2; clone_size: .; v_call: TRBV19; d_call: .; cdr3_length: 14; cdr3_nt: TGTGCCAGTTCGCCAGGGGGGTATACCGGGGAGCTGTTTTTT; cdr3_aa: CASSPGGYTGELFF
j_call: TRBJ1-2; clone_size: .; v_call: TRBV15; d_call: .; cdr3_length: 14; cdr3_nt: TGTGCCACCAGCAGAGCGAGCCGTAACTATGGCTACACCTTC; cdr3_aa: CATSRASRNYGYTF
j_call: TRBJ2-7; clone_size: .; v_call: TRBV5-1; d_call: .; cdr3_length: 14; cdr3_nt: TGCGCCAGCAGCTGGGGGGGCGAGGACTACGAGCAGTACTTC; cdr3_aa: CASSWGGEDYEQYF
j_call: TRBJ2-2; clone_size: .; v_call: TRBV27; d_call: .; cdr3_length: 12; cdr3_nt: TGTGCCAGCAGACAGGCGACCGGGGAGCTGTTTTTT; cdr3_aa: CASRQATGELFF
j_call: TRBJ2-3; clone_size: .; v_call: TRBV6-6; d_call: .; cdr3_length: 16; cdr3_nt: TGTGCCAGCAATTGGCACCGGGACTTACCGACAGATACGCAGTATTTT; cdr3_aa: CASNWHRDLPTDTQYF
j_call: TRBJ1-4; clone_size: .; v_call: TRBV7-9; d_call: TRBD1; cdr3_length: 18; cdr3_nt: TGTGCCAGCAGCTTCGACCTATTACCGGGACAGGGGGTATCGGAACTGTTTTTT; cdr3_aa: CASSFDLLPGQGVSELFF
j_call: TRBJ2-3; clone_size: .; v_call: TRBV10-2; d_call: TRBD2; cdr3_length: 15; cdr3_nt: TGCGCCAGCCATCAGAGCGGGAGAAGCGATCGTACGCAGTATTTT; cdr3_aa: CASHQSGRSDRTQYF
j_call: TRBJ1-1; clone_size: .; v_call: TRBV15; d_call: .; cdr3_length: 14; cdr3_nt: TGTGCCACCAGCAGAGATCATACAGTCGCTGAAGCTTTCTTT; cdr3_aa: CATSRDHTVAEAFF
j_call: TRBJ1-1; clone_size: .; v_call: TRBV12-2; d_call: .; cdr3_length: 19; cdr3_nt: TGTGCAAGTCGCTTATCTGTTCCCGGGACAGGGTTTATGAACACTGAAGCTTTCTTT; cdr3_aa: CASRLSVPGTGFMNTEAFF
j_call: TRBJ1-2; clone_size: .; v_call: TRBV10-3; d_call: .; cdr3_length: 15; cdr3_nt: TGTGCCATCAGTGAGTCAGGCGGAAGTCACTATGGCTACACCTTC; cdr3_aa: CAISESGGSHYGYTF
j_call: TRBJ2-5; clone_size: .; v_call: TRBV18; d_call: .; cdr3_length: 11; cdr3_nt: TGTGCCAGCTCATGGGGCGAGACCCAGTACTTC; cdr3_aa: CASSWGETQYF
j_call: TRBJ1-2; clone_size: .; v_call: TRBV28; d_call: .; cdr3_length: 13; cdr3_nt: TGTGCCAGCACAGGAAGGACTAACTATGGCTACACCTTC; cdr3_aa: CASTGRTNYGYTF
j_call: TRBJ2-5; clone_size: .; v_call: TRBV7-6; d_call: .; cdr3_length: 17; cdr3_nt: TGTGCCAGCAGCTCACCTCGTCTGACAGGTATCCAAGAGACCCAGTACTTC; cdr3_aa: CASSSPRLTGIQETQYF
j_call: TRBJ2-7; clone_size: .; v_call: TRBV27; d_call: TRBD2; cdr3_length: 15; cdr3_nt: TGTGCCAGCACCAGTCGGGGGGACCTTGGGTACGAGCAGTACTTC; cdr3_aa: CASTSRGDLGYEQYF
j_call: TRBJ1-4; clone_size: .; v_call: TRBV30; d_call: .; cdr3_length: 14; cdr3_nt: TGTGCCTGGAGTGTTGTGGGCTCTCGCGAAAAACTGTTTTTT; cdr3_aa: CAWSVVGSREKLFF
j_call: TRBJ2-1; clone_size: .; v_call: TRBV27; d_call: TRBD2; cdr3_length: 14; cdr3_nt: TGTGCCAGCAGACTAGCGGGAGGGCCGAATGAGCAGTTCTTC; cdr3_aa: CASRLAGGPNEQFF
j_call: TRBJ2-1; clone_size: .; v_call: TRBV5-1; d_call: TRBD2; cdr3_length: 18; cdr3_nt: TGCGCCAGCAGCGACCTACTAGCGGGAGGGCTTTCCTACAATGAGCAGTTCTTC; cdr3_aa: CASSDLLAGGLSYNEQFF
j_call: TRBJ2-7; clone_size: .; v_call: TRBV30; d_call: TRBD2; cdr3_length: 14; cdr3_nt: TGTGCCTGGAGGGCTAGCGGGAGAGTGAACGAGCAGTACTTC; cdr3_aa: CAWRASGRVNEQYF
j_call: TRBJ2-7; clone_size: .; v_call: TRBV11-3; d_call: TRBD1; cdr3_length: 13; cdr3_nt: TGTGCCAGCAGTTGGGACAGGGGGAGCGAGCAGTACTTC; cdr3_aa: CASSWDRGSEQYF
j_call: TRBJ1-5; clone_size: .; v_call: TRBV19; d_call: .; cdr3_length: 16; cdr3_nt: TGTGCCAGTAGACGGCGCCCGGACAGCGTACCTACGGCCCAGCATTTT; cdr3_aa: CASRRRPDSVPTAQHF
j_call: TRBJ2-7; clone_size: .; v_call: TRBV12-5; d_call: .; cdr3_length: 12; cdr3_nt: TGTGCTAGCTTCCGGGGTCGGGGCGAGCAGTACTTC; cdr3_aa: CASFRGRGEQYF
j_call: TRBJ1-5; clone_size: few; v_call: TRBV2; d_call: .; cdr3_length: 15; cdr3_nt: TGTGCCAGCAATACGGCGGATCGGAACAATCAGCCCCAGCATTTT; cdr3_aa: CASNTADRNNQPQHF
j_call: TRBJ2-2; clone_size: .; v_call: TRBV19; d_call: TRBD2; cdr3_length: 15; cdr3_nt: TGTGCCAGTAGGGTGAGCGGGAGGGCCCCCGGGGAGCTGTTTTTT; cdr3_aa: CASRVSGRAPGELFF
j_call: TRBJ1-2; clone_size: .; v_call: TRBV6-5; d_call: .; cdr3_length: 14; cdr3_nt: TGTGCCAGCAGCCCCTTACAGGGTACCGGTGGCTACACCTTC; cdr3_aa: CASSPLQGTGGYTF
j_call: TRBJ2-6; clone_size: .; v_call: TRBV5-1; d_call: .; cdr3_length: 15; cdr3_nt: TGCGCCAGCAGCTTGGAAGGGGCTGGGGCCAACGTCCTGACTTTC; cdr3_aa: CASSLEGAGANVLTF
j_call: TRBJ2-3; clone_size: .; v_call: TRBV11-1; d_call: TRBD2; cdr3_length: 16; cdr3_nt: TGTGCCAGCAGCTTGCAGGGACTAGCGCCCACAGATACGCAGTATTTT; cdr3_aa: CASSLQGLAPTDTQYF
j_call: TRBJ2-1; clone_size: .; v_call: TRBV9; d_call: TRBD2; cdr3_length: 15; cdr3_nt: TGTGCCAGCAGCGTAGCGGGACTAGTCTACAATGAGCAGTTCTTC; cdr3_aa: CASSVAGLVYNEQFF
j_call: TRBJ1-5; clone_size: .; v_call: TRBV28; d_call: TRBD1; cdr3_length: 14; cdr3_nt: TGTGCCAGCAAGATCGACAGGGTACATCAGCCCCAGCATTTT; cdr3_aa: CASKIDRVHQPQHF
j_call: TRBJ2-2; clone_size: .; v_call: TRBV28; d_call: .; cdr3_length: 14; cdr3_nt: TGTGCCAGCAAAGGGAGTTGGTCGACCGGGGAGCTGTTTTTT; cdr3_aa: CASKGSWSTGELFF
j_call: TRBJ2-7; clone_size: .; v_call: TRBV5-6; d_call: TRBD2; cdr3_length: 16; cdr3_nt: TGTGCCAGCAGCTTGGGGGCGGGAGGGAGCTCCTACGAGCAGTACTTC; cdr3_aa: CASSLGAGGSSYEQYF